One T cell receptor (beta chain) is described in this entry. Its antigen is as yet unknown. The timepoints at which blood was sampled were baseline, cycle 4 day 1, and cycle 7 day 1. TCRdb's copy holds only in-frame clones and misses some; the assay was immunoSEQ multiplex PCR. The sample shows 85,000 to 100,000 clones, approximately 93% of them seen only once. The data derive from a study of OX40 agonist ivuxolimab in advanced cancers. Study-level findings and limits: Also showing low normalized T-cell clonal expansion were some of the nonresponders. Doses of 0.1 to 3.0 mg/kg were accompanied by clonal expansion of CD4+ and CD8+ blood T cells by week 6. Compared with CD4+, CD8+ T cells on average had more expanded clones.

Germline values: CDR1 SNHLY, CDR2 FYNNEI. V shed 8 bases, J shed 9 bases, and the junction held 8 bases outside the gene matches. This CDR3 spans 14 amino acids. V and J are TRBV2 and TRBJ1-6; 9 bases align to TRBD1. Sample: CD4+ or CD8+ T cells sorted from blood, taken in a trial of the OX40 agonist ivuxolimab. The sequence was obtained from an adult with an advanced solid tumor such as melanoma, head and neck, liver or kidney cancer. The CDR3 spells CASHPGQGTSPLHF. The DNA of the CDR3 is TGTGCCAGCCACCCGGGACAGGGAACTTCACCCCTCCACTTT.